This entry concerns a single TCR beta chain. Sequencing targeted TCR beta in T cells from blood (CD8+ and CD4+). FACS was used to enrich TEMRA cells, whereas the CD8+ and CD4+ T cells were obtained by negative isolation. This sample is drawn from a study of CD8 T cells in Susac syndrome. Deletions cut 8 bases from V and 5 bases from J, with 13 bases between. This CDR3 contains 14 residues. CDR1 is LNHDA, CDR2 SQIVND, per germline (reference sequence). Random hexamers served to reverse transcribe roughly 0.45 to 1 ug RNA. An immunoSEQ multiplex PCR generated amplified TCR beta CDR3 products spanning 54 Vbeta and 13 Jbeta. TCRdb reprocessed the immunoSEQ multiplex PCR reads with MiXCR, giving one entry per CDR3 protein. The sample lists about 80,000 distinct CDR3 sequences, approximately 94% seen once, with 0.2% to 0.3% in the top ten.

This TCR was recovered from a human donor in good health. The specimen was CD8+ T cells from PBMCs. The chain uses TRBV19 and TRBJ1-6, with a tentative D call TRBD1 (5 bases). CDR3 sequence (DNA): TGTGCCAGTGAAGGGACCGCCAATAATTCACCCCTCCACTTT. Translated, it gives CASEGTANNSPLHF.